These T cell receptor beta chains were read from a single sample in a study of blood T cells in healthy people across ages. Using its own MiXCR run on the 5' RACE reads, TCRdb lists one record per CDR3 protein. The data contain 600,000 to 1,000,000 distinct CDR3 sequences, 20% to 25% of them singletons. This same sample was also taken into another study, of T cells of mothers and their children.

What was sequenced was blood. These receptors were collected from a boy aged 10-17 years in good health. CDR3s include the opening cysteine and the closing phenylalanine or tryptophan. The D gene is left open where the match is weak. Rows give clone size only sometimes, using once, few, many, or a class for an expanded clone.

CDR3 protein: CASSTQILAGTGGLDEQFF; CDR3 DNA: TGTGCCAGCAGTACTCAAATACTTGCCGGGACAGGGGGCCTCGATGAGCAGTTCTTC; clone size: -; V gene: TRBV28; J gene: TRBJ2-1; D gene: TRBD1; CDR3 length: 19
CDR3 protein: CASSRRGGRSTNEKLFF; CDR3 DNA: TGTGCCAGCAGCCGCCGGGGGGGCCGTTCAACTAATGAAAAACTGTTTTTT; clone size: few; V gene: TRBV7-2; J gene: TRBJ1-4; D gene: -; CDR3 length: 17
CDR3 protein: CASSLGVAGSSYNEQFF; CDR3 DNA: TGTGCCAGCAGCTTAGGGGTAGCCGGCAGCTCCTACAATGAGCAGTTCTTC; clone size: -; V gene: TRBV7-2; J gene: TRBJ2-1; D gene: -; CDR3 length: 17
CDR3 protein: CASSRGTDRYQETQYF; CDR3 DNA: TGCGCCAGCAGCAGGGGGACGGACCGGTACCAAGAGACCCAGTACTTC; clone size: -; V gene: TRBV5-1; J gene: TRBJ2-5; D gene: -; CDR3 length: 16
CDR3 protein: CASSRGIGTTNEKLFF; CDR3 DNA: TGTGCCAGCAGTCGGGGCATAGGGACAACTAATGAAAAACTGTTTTTT; clone size: -; V gene: TRBV7-2; J gene: TRBJ1-4; D gene: -; CDR3 length: 16
CDR3 protein: CAWSVASGEDTQYF; CDR3 DNA: TGTGCCTGGAGTGTGGCTAGCGGGGAAGATACGCAGTATTTT; clone size: -; V gene: TRBV30; J gene: TRBJ2-3; D gene: TRBD2; CDR3 length: 14
CDR3 protein: CASSEPGLQSYEQYF; CDR3 DNA: TGTGCCAGCAGCGAACCGGGACTCCAATCCTACGAGCAGTACTTC; clone size: few; V gene: TRBV7-2; J gene: TRBJ2-7; D gene: -; CDR3 length: 15
CDR3 protein: CATSGGYGTGQNEQFF; CDR3 DNA: TGTGCCACCAGCGGGGGATATGGGACCGGGCAGAATGAGCAGTTCTTC; clone size: once; V gene: TRBV15; J gene: TRBJ2-1; D gene: -; CDR3 length: 16
CDR3 protein: CASSLAGTKGQYF; CDR3 DNA: TGTGCCAGCAGCTTAGCCGGGACTAAAGGGCAGTACTTC; clone size: -; V gene: TRBV7-9; J gene: TRBJ2-7; D gene: TRBD2; CDR3 length: 13
CDR3 protein: CASSASEGLHIQYF; CDR3 DNA: TGTGCCAGCAGCGCATCCGAGGGATTACACATTCAGTACTTC; clone size: few; V gene: TRBV7-9; J gene: TRBJ2-4; D gene: -; CDR3 length: 14
CDR3 protein: CSAYRGGPGTDTQYF; CDR3 DNA: TGCAGTGCTTATCGGGGAGGGCCAGGGACAGATACGCAGTATTTT; clone size: -; V gene: TRBV20-1; J gene: TRBJ2-3; D gene: TRBD2; CDR3 length: 15
CDR3 protein: CARGGGNTGELFF; CDR3 DNA: TGTGCCAGAGGGGGGGGTAACACCGGGGAGCTGTTTTTT; clone size: -; V gene: TRBV7-2; J gene: TRBJ2-2; D gene: -; CDR3 length: 13
CDR3 protein: CSVQLETSSYEQYF; CDR3 DNA: TGCAGCGTCCAATTGGAAACATCTTCCTACGAGCAGTACTTC; clone size: few; V gene: TRBV29-1; J gene: TRBJ2-7; D gene: -; CDR3 length: 14
CDR3 protein: CASSVEQGQGQETQYF; CDR3 DNA: TGTGCCAGCAGCGTAGAACAAGGGCAGGGACAAGAGACCCAGTACTTC; clone size: -; V gene: TRBV9; J gene: TRBJ2-5; D gene: -; CDR3 length: 16
CDR3 protein: CASSKGLHEQYF; CDR3 DNA: TGTGCCAGCAGCAAAGGACTCCACGAGCAGTACTTC; clone size: few; V gene: TRBV21-1; J gene: TRBJ2-7; D gene: -; CDR3 length: 12
CDR3 protein: CASSEQAENEKLFF; CDR3 DNA: TGTGCCAGCTCTGAACAGGCCGAGAATGAAAAACTGTTTTTT; clone size: few; V gene: TRBV6-2/TRBV6-3; J gene: TRBJ1-4; D gene: -; CDR3 length: 14
CDR3 protein: CSRGFIGDTQYF; CDR3 DNA: TGCAGCAGGGGGTTCATTGGAGATACGCAGTATTTT; clone size: -; V gene: TRBV20-1; J gene: TRBJ2-3; D gene: TRBD1; CDR3 length: 12